This T cell receptor (beta chain) was sequenced during a study of blood T cells in healthy people across ages. PCR was performed a second time for about 6 to 11 cycles using a sample-barcoded 5' primer and a J-beta primer mix. One entry per CDR3 protein results from TCRdb running MiXCR on the 5' RACE reads. The sample holds some 640,000 distinct CDR3 sequences, 45% to 50% seen once. The V end was cut by 3 bases, the J end by 5 bases, with 14 bases between. The length of the CDR3 is 14 residues. Germline V gene sequence: CDR1 SQVTM, CDR2 ANQGSEA. Material: blood. This chain uses TRBV29-1 with TRBJ2-1; either TRBD1 or TRBD2 may supply D (5 bases each). The origin of this receptor is an older woman in good health. CDR3 nucleotides: TGCAGCGTTGACCGGGGCAGTGGGAACAATGAGCAGTTCTTC. Protein product: CSVDRGSGNNEQFF.